Reported below is one TCR beta chain. The CDR3 has 15 residues. The V end lost 0 bases, the J end lost 6 bases, and 12 bases lay between the germline ends. The germline CDR1 and CDR2 sequences are LNHNV and YYDKDF (reference sequence). The entry originates in a study of blood T cell repertoires in COVID-19. As for the study in general: There were acute and convalescent COVID-19 samples, and they came from the United States, Italy and Spain.

Some clones are missing from TCRdb's copy, which holds only in-frame ones; the method was immunoSEQ multiplex PCR. The sample has hundreds of thousands of clones, 65% to 90% seen once. The V gene is TRBV15, the J gene TRBJ2-1; a possible D gene is TRBD1 (6 bases). This clonotype was obtained from a man in his fifties with active or convalescent COVID-19. Specimen: peripheral blood. The CDR3 DNA reads as TGTGCCACCAGCAGAGACTTGGGGGCCGGCAATGAGCAGTTCTTC. Translating it yields CATSRDLGAGNEQFF.